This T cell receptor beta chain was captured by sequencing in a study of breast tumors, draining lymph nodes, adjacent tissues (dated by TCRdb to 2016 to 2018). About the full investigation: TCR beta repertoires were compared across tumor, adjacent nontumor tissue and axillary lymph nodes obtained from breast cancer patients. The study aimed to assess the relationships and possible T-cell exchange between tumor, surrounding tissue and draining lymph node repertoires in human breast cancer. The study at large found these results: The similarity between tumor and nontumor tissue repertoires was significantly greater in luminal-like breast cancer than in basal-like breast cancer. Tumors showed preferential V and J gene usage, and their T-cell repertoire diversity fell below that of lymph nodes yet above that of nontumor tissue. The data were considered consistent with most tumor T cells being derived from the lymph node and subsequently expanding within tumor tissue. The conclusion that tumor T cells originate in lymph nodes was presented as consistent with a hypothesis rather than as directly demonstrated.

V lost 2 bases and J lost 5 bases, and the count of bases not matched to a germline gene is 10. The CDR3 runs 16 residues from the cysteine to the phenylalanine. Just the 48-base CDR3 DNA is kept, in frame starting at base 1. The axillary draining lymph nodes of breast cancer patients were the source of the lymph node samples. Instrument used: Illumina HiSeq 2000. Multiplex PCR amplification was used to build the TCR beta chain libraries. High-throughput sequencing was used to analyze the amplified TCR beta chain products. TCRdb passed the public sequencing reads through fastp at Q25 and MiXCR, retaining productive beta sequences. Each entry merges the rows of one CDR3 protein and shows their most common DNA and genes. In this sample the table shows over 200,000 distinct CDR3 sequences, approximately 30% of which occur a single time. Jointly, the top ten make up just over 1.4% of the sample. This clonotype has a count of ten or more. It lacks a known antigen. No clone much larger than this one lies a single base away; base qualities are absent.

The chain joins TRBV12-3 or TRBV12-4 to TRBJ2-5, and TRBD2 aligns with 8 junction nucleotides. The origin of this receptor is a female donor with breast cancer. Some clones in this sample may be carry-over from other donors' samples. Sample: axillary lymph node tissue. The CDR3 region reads CASSLTGGPRGETQYF. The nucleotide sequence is TGTGCCAGCAGTTTAACGGGAGGGCCTAGGGGGGAGACCCAGTACTTC.